Each of the 4 T cell receptor beta chains below was sequenced from the same sample in a study of blood T cell repertoires in COVID-19 (dated by TCRdb to the early 2020s). Libraries were constructed by the immunoSEQ multiplex PCR assay. TCRdb mirrors the immuneACCESS table, restricted to in-frame sequences. Some clones are absent from its copies; in checked studies, under half trace to an unresolved V gene, and the reason for the others is unknown. This sample lists about 220,000 clones; roughly 84% were detected once. The ten largest make up 3% to 4% of the sample. Input material: peripheral blood. Source of these receptors: a woman of 80 years or more with acute or convalescent COVID-19.

V and J are TRBV7-2 and TRBJ1-2, with 7 bases lining up with TRBD1. V lost 4 bases and J lost 8; bases outside the gene matches: 13. The CDR3 is made up of 15 amino acids. Germline values: CDR1 SGHTA, CDR2 FQGNSA. CDR3: CASSSRNNRGQGYTF. The CDR3 DNA reads as TGTGCCAGCAGCTCGAGGAATAACAGGGGACAAGGCTACACCTTC.

The chain is built from TRBV25-1 and TRBJ1-1; a possible D gene is TRBD1 (6 bases). CDR3 length: 13 residues. Germline CDR1 is MGHDK and CDR2 is SYGVNS. V shed 6 bases and J shed 0 bases, with 8 bases lying between them. Written as DNA, the CDR3 is TGTGCCAGCAGGAACAGGGTGAACACTGAAGCTTTCTTT. Translation: CASRNRVNTEAFF.

The chain employs TRBV30 and TRBJ1-6; tentatively, D is TRBD1 (6 bases). V lost 0 bases and J 7 bases, leaving 13 bases between the germline ends. From germline, CDR1 is GTSNPN and CDR2 SVGIG (reference sequence). The CDR3 runs to 15 residues. The CDR3 DNA reads as TGTGCCTGGAGTGTAGGGGACACCCGGAATTCACCCCTCCACTTT. It yields the protein CAWSVGDTRNSPLHF. The full variable domain, with the rest looked up from reference TRBV30 and TRBJ1-6, is SQTIHQWPATLVQPVGSPLSLECTVEGTSNPNLYWYRQAAGRGLQLLFYSVGIGQISSEVPQNLSASRPQDRQFILSSKKLLLSDSGFYLCAWSVGDTRNSPLHFGNGTRLTVT.

This clone was observed a few times. The CDR3 DNA reads TGTGCCAGCAGCCCCGGGTGGAACACTGAAGCTTTCTTT. It is translated as CASSPGWNTEAFF. The rearrangement uses TRBV12-3 or TRBV12-4 and TRBJ1-1, with unresolved D. V was clipped by 6 bases and J by 1 base, with 9 bases between them. The CDR3 sequence is 13 residues long.